This T cell receptor (beta chain) was identified in a study of control samples from healthy donors and cancer patients. From germline, CDR1 is MNHEY and CDR2 SVGAGI. Trimming removed 6 bases at V and 4 bases at J, with 6 bases between. The CDR3 totals 11 residues. Data came from immunoSEQ multiplex PCR; TCRdb stores just in-frame clones and leaves some out. The sample lists 150,000 or so clones; 80% to 95% were seen once. This sequence joins TRBV6-5 and TRBJ1-1; D uncertain. Sequencing was carried out using blood. The TCR sequence derives from a man younger than 35 in good health. CDR3 in DNA: TGTGCCAGCAGACACCGCACTGAAGCTTTCTTT. Its translation: CASRHRTEAFF.